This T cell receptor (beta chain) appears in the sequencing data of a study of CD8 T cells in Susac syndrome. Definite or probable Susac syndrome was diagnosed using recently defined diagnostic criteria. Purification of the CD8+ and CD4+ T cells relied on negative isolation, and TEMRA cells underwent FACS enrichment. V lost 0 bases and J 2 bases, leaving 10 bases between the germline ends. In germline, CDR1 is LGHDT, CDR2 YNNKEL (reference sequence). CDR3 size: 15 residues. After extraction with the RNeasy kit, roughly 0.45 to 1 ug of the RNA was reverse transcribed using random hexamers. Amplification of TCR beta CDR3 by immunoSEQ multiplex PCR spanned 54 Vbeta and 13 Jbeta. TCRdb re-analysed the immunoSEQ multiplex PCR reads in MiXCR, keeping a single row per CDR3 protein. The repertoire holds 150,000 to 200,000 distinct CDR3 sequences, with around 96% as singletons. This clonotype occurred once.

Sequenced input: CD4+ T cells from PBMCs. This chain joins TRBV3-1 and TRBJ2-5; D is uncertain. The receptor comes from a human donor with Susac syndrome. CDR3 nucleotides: TGTGCCAGCAGCCAAGAGACCAGATCACAAGAGACCCAGTACTTC. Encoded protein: CASSQETRSQETQYF.